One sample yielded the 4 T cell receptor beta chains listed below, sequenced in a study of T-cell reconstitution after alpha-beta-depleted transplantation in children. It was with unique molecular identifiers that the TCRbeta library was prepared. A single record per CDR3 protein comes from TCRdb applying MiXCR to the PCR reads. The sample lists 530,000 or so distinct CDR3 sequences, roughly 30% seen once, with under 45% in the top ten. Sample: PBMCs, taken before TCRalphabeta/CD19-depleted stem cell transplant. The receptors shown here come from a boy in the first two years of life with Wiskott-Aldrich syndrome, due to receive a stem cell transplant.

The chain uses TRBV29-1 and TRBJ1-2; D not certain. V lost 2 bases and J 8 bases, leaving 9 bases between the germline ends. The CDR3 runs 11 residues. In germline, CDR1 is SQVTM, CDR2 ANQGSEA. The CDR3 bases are TGCAGCGTTGAACCCGAAGGGGGCTACACCTTC. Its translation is CSVEPEGGYTF.

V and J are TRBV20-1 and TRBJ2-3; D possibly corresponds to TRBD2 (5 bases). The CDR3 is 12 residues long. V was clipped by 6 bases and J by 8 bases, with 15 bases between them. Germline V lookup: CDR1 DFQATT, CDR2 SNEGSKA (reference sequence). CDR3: CSADWGAATQYF. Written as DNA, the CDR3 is TGCAGTGCCGACTGGGGAGCGGCTACGCAGTATTTT.

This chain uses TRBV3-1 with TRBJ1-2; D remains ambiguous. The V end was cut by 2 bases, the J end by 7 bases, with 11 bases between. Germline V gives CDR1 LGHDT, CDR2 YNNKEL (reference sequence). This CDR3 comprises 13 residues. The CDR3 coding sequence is TGTGCCAGCAGCCAATTAACGTTAGGTGGCTACACCTTC. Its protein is CASSQLTLGGYTF.

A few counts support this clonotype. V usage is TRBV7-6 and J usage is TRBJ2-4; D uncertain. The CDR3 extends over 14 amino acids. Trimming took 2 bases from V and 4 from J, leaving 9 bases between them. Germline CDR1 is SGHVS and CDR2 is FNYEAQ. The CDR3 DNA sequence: TGTGCCAGCAGCTTACTTCCCGCTAAAAACATTCAGTACTTC. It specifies CASSLLPAKNIQYF.